These T cell receptor beta chains were read from a single sample in a study of cytomegalovirus exposure and HLA in healthy donors. Method: immunoSEQ multiplex PCR; TCRdb's copy keeps in-frame clones and lacks some. Of around 140,000 clones listed, about 64% are singletons. Sequencing input: PBMCs. Receptors were obtained from a woman aged 35 to 49 in good health and CMV-seronegative. Both conserved end residues are part of each CDR3. Each record gives: V gene, J gene, CDR3 length, CDR3 protein.

TRBV7-2	TRBJ2-5	15	CASSLAGHRQETQYF
TRBV7-8	TRBJ1-1	16	CASSPRDRAMNTEAFF
TRBV18	TRBJ2-3	15	CASSLSGAVMDTQYF
TRBV19	TRBJ2-7	14	CASEAGTGAREQYF
TRBV25-1	TRBJ2-3	18	CASSEPWGGRGATDTQYF
TRBV7-9	TRBJ2-4	11	CAVRGHNIQYF
TRBV10-3	TRBJ1-1	13	CAIRGTGNTEAFF
TRBV2	TRBJ1-5	15	CASRAGTNSNQPQHF
TRBV30	TRBJ2-1	13	CAWHSGGADEQFF
TRBV4-3	TRBJ1-1	16	CASSQGVREASTEAFF
TRBV5-1	TRBJ1-1	14	CASSLEAGRDEAFF
TRBV9	TRBJ1-6	15	CASSALTGGNSPLHF
TRBV10-1	TRBJ1-1	15	CASSEFGGLNTEAFF
TRBV6-5	TRBJ2-5	15	CASSYSTGRQETQYF
TRBV4-3	TRBJ1-4	13	CASSQDLYEKLFF
TRBV5-4	TRBJ2-7	14	CASSLAGSSYEQYF
TRBV19	TRBJ1-5	15	CASMPGQGPFEPQHF
TRBV9	TRBJ2-1	18	CASSYERGGLSSYNEQFF
TRBV4-3	TRBJ1-3	15	CASSQAWSSGNTIYF
TRBV7-9	TRBJ2-7	15	CASSPGPRTGNEQYF
TRBV19	TRBJ1-1	15	CASSIGWGSGTEAFF
TRBV5-1	TRBJ1-1	14	CASGRTHRNTEAFF
TRBV7-8	TRBJ1-1	14	CASSLEARDTEAFF
TRBV30	TRBJ1-1	15	CAWSVGDRVGTEAFF
TRBV4-3	TRBJ1-4	14	CASSPPGTGEKLFF
TRBV10-3	TRBJ2-5	17	CAISGTLTSGLQETQYF
TRBV6-6	TRBJ2-7	12	CASSYREDEQYF
TRBV7-9	TRBJ2-7	14	CASSFDGGDYEQYF
TRBV2	TRBJ2-7	16	CASRPNRDWGSYEQYF
TRBV30	TRBJ2-5	14	CAWERGQGRETQYF
TRBV5-6	TRBJ1-2	14	CASSFRDKTYGYTF
TRBV10-3	TRBJ1-1	17	CAISESRGGAGNTEAFF
TRBV25-1	TRBJ2-2	14	CASKGTAVGGELFF
TRBV6-6	TRBJ1-1	15	CASSQLQGWLTEAFF
TRBV9	TRBJ2-3	14	CASSVAPGEDTQYF
TRBV5-1	TRBJ1-1	14	CASSLERGDTEAFF
TRBV27	TRBJ1-1	17	CASSPYDPGQMNTEAFF
TRBV27	TRBJ2-1	14	CATQGLAGFNEQFF
TRBV6-6	TRBJ1-6	15	CASRPPGQDSTPLHF
TRBV7-6	TRBJ1-1	13	CASTADRLTEAFF
TRBV6-4	TRBJ2-5	15	CASSEASGGAQTQYF
TRBV30	TRBJ2-7	16	CAWSPLGTSSSYEQYF
TRBV28	TRBJ1-2	13	CASSVDPLRGYTF
TRBV6-1	TRBJ1-4	12	CASRIQGEKLFF
TRBV30	TRBJ2-1	15	CAWSVEDRGGNEQFF
TRBV5-4	TRBJ2-5	16	CASSLARGGGQETQYF
TRBV27	TRBJ2-7	15	CASSLDGAGWGEQYF
TRBV7-7	TRBJ2-3	16	CASSPTGQGGTDTQYF
TRBV29-1	TRBJ2-7	12	CSVGEETYEQYF
TRBV19	TRBJ1-6	17	CASRQGTTSSYNSPLHF
TRBV28	TRBJ1-3	15	CASSLAGQSGNTIYF
TRBV5-1	TRBJ2-1	15	CASSPASGGRNEQFF
TRBV4-1	TRBJ1-1	17	CASSPLPPDSMNTEAFF
TRBV4-1	TRBJ1-5	14	CASSHATRNQPQHF